One T cell receptor beta chain is described in this entry. In the authors' workflow: Reference gene primers were amplified, and this amplification served to estimate nucleated cell counts. TCRdb keeps only in-frame clones here, not all; method: immunoSEQ multiplex PCR. V and J calls and clone size are given by that table; D and trimming were obtained from the DNA. In the table there are 150,000 to 200,000 clones, 86% of which are singletons. The data were obtained in a study of blood T cell repertoires in COVID-19. Whole-study context: Collection of acute and convalescent COVID-19 samples took place in the United States, Italy and Spain. Sources were T cells, B-cell-depleted T cells, or PBMCs; the material itself was cDNA or gDNA.

The CDR3 has 15 amino acids. Deletions cut 1 base from V and 3 bases from J, with 13 bases between. CDR1 GTSNPN and CDR2 SVGIG come from the germline V gene (reference sequence). The clonotype originates from a woman older than 75 in a cohort sampled during active or convalescent COVID-19. V gene TRBV30 combines with J gene TRBJ1-5; D unclear. Source material: peripheral blood. The CDR3 loop is CAWSAHGGINQPQHF. The CDR3 bases are TGTGCCTGGAGTGCTCATGGAGGCATCAATCAGCCCCAGCATTTT.